This T cell receptor beta chain was documented in a study of CD8+CD57+ T cells in acquired aplastic anemia. Trimming removed 8 bases from V and 5 bases from J, with 15 bases in between. Germline V gene lookup returns CDR1 SQVTM and CDR2 ANQGSEA. This CDR3 spans 12 amino acids. Flow cytometry had shown expanded CD8+CD57+ cells in the patients chosen for sequencing. The use of genomic DNA as template underpinned the TCR beta VDJ and CDR3 profiling. One entry per CDR3 protein results from TCRdb running MiXCR on the reads. This table holds 180,000 or so distinct CDR3 sequences, 48% found once. J is TRBJ2-5 and V is TRBV29-1; D may match TRBD1 or TRBD2 (5 bases each). The sample was sorted CD4+, CD8+, or CD8+CD57+ T cells (not recorded which) from PBMCs. The sequence was collected from a human donor with aplastic anemia. The CDR3 here is CSTRGREETQYF. In DNA, the CDR3 is TGCAGCACCAGAGGCAGGGAGGAGACCCAGTACTTC.